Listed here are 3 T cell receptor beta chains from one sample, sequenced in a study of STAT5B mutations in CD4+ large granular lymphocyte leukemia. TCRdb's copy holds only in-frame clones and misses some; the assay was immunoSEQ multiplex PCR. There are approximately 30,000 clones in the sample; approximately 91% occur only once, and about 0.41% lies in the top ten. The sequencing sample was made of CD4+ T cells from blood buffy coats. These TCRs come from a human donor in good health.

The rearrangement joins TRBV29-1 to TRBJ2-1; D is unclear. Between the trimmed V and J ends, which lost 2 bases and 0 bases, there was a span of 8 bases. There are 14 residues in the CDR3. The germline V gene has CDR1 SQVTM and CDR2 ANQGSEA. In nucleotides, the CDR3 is TGCAGCGTTGAAAAGGCCATCTCCTACAATGAGCAGTTCTTC. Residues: CSVEKAISYNEQFF.

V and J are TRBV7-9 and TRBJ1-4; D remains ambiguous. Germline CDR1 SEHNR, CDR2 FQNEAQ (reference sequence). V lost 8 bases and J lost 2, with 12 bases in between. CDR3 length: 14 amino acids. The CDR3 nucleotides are TGTGCCAGCGAGAGGGATTGGACTAATGAAAAACTGTTTTTT. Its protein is CASERDWTNEKLFF.

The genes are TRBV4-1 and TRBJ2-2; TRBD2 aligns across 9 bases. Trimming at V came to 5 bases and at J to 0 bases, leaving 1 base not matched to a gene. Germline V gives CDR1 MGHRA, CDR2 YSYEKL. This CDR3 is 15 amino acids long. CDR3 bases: TGCGCCAGCAGCGGACTAGCGACGAACACCGGGGAGCTGTTTTTT. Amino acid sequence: CASSGLATNTGELFF.